Each of the 23 T cell receptor beta chains below was sequenced from the same sample in a study of cytomegalovirus exposure and HLA in healthy donors (dated by TCRdb to about 2017). The method was the immunoSEQ multiplex PCR assay. A mixture of 60 forward primers for TCR Vbeta segments and 13 reverse primers for TCR Jbeta segments was used in the multiplex PCR. The clones in this table, taken by TCRdb from immuneACCESS, are in-frame only. Not every clone is retained; where verified, under half of the shortfall comes from an unresolved V gene, and the cause of the rest is unknown. This sample lists roughly 150,000 clones; more than 75% were detected once. The ten largest make up 1.4% to 1.5% of the sample. The sequenced material came from PBMCs. Receptors originate from a male donor in good health and CMV-seronegative.

This clone was recorded a few times. V and J are TRBV2 and TRBJ2-4, with D hard to call. The CDR3 covers 13 residues. Trimming removed 4 bases at V and 0 bases at J, with 4 bases between. Germline CDR1 and CDR2: SNHLY and FYNNEI. The CDR3 is CASSAGAKNIQYF. Here the CDR3 DNA reads TGTGCCAGCAGTGCGGGAGCCAAAAACATTCAGTACTTC.

This clone was picked up a small number of times. This sequence joins TRBV7-2 and TRBJ2-7; TRBD2 is a possible D gene (5 bases). V shed 1 base and J shed 3 bases, with 13 bases lying between them. The germline V gene has CDR1 SGHTA and CDR2 FQGNSA. This CDR3 spans 15 amino acids. This chain's CDR3 is CASSLGAGTYYEQYF. The CDR3 DNA reads as TGTGCCAGCAGCTTAGGTGCGGGTACGTACTACGAGCAGTACTTC.

This chain joins TRBV5-1 and TRBJ2-4; 10 nucleotides line up with TRBD1. The CDR3 loop spans 15 amino acids. Trimming cost V 1 base and J 6 bases; bases outside gene matches: 4. Germline V lookup: CDR1 SGHRS, CDR2 YFSETQ. The DNA of the CDR3 is TGCGCCAGCAGCTTGCGACAGGGGGCGGGAAACATTCAGTACTTC. Protein sequence: CASSLRQGAGNIQYF.

The chain has TRBV7-8 and TRBJ2-7, with D unclear. This CDR3 comprises 13 residues. V lost 6 bases and J lost 0, with 9 bases in between. Germline CDR1 reads SGHVS; CDR2 reads FQNEAQ. CDR3 nucleotides: TGTGCCAGCAGACCCGGAGCCTCCTACGAGCAGTACTTC. As protein: CASRPGASYEQYF. The full variable domain, its missing parts supplied by reference TRBV7-8 and TRBJ2-7, is GAGVSQSPRYKVAKRGQDVALRCDPISGHVSLFWYQQALGQGPEFLTYFQNEAQLDKSGLPSDRFFAERPEGSVSTLKIQRTQQEDSAVYLCASRPGASYEQYFGPGTRLTVT.

CDR3 in amino acids: CASSLYSLSGSGSYEQYF. The CDR3 DNA reads TGTGCCAGCAGTTTATACTCCTTAAGCGGGAGTGGCTCCTACGAGCAGTACTTC. This chain uses TRBV28 with TRBJ2-7; 8 nucleotides line up with TRBD2. The CDR3 totals 18 residues. Germline-derived CDR1 and CDR2 are MDHEN and SYDVKM. Unmatched junction bases numbered 11, after V lost 1 base and J lost 0 bases.

As concerns this clone: The sample carries other DNA sequences with the same CDR3. The CDR3 spells CASSARFTGVNTEAFF. In nucleotides, the CDR3 is TGTGCCAGCAGCGCCCGCTTCACAGGGGTGAACACTGAAGCTTTCTTT. J is TRBJ1-1 and V is TRBV9, with TRBD1 matching 7 bases. Losses at the gene ends were 3 bases for V and 0 bases for J; bases not matched to a gene: 8. This CDR3 spans 16 amino acids. Germline V gene lookup returns CDR1 SGDLS and CDR2 YYNGEE. The full variable domain, in which reference TRBV9 and TRBJ1-1 provide the parts outside the CDR3, is DSGVTQTPKHLITATGQRVTLRCSPRSGDLSVYWYQQSLDQGLQFLIQYYNGEERAKGNILERFSAQQFPDLHSELNLSSLELGDSALYFCASSARFTGVNTEAFFGQGTRLTVV.

The chain joins TRBV7-3 to TRBJ2-3, with 7 bases identical to TRBD1. This CDR3 is 15 amino acids long. Germline CDR1 SGHTA, CDR2 FQGTGA. The J segment lost 3 bases and the V segment lost 4 bases, leaving 7 bases of the junction unmatched. This CDR3 reads CASSSLQGPTDTQYF. The DNA of the CDR3 is TGTGCCAGCAGCTCCCTACAGGGGCCGACAGATACGCAGTATTTT.

This clone has more than one count but fewer than ten. The chain combines TRBV7-3 with TRBJ2-3, with D possibly matching TRBD1 (5 bases). The CDR3 sequence is 13 residues long. Trimming removed 5 bases at V and 4 bases at J, with 10 bases between. Per the germline V gene, CDR1 is SGHTA and CDR2 is FQGTGA. The CDR3: CASSPGIADTQYF. The CDR3 DNA reads TGTGCCAGCAGCCCAGGGATCGCAGATACGCAGTATTTT. The complete variable domain, with remaining parts taken from reference TRBV7-3 and TRBJ2-3, reads GAGVSQTPSNKVTEKGKYVELRCDPISGHTALYWYRQSLGQGPEFLIYFQGTGAADDSGLPNDRFFAVRPEGSVSTLKIQRTERGDSAVYLCASSPGIADTQYFGPGTRLTVL.

The rearrangement joins TRBV5-1 to TRBJ1-1, with D uncertain. The CDR3 loop spans 16 amino acids. The germline V gene encodes CDR1 SGHRS and CDR2 YFSETQ. V lost 0 bases and J lost 0, with 12 bases in between. Here the CDR3 DNA reads TGCGCCAGCAGCTTGGGTCCCAGACACATGAACACTGAAGCTTTCTTT. Translation gives CASSLGPRHMNTEAFF.

The rearrangement uses TRBV5-1 and TRBJ1-1; 9 bases line up with TRBD1. The CDR3 has 15 amino acids. Germline values: CDR1 SGHRS, CDR2 YFSETQ. J gave up 5 bases and V 3 bases, and 8 bases lay outside the gene matches. CDR3 sequence (DNA): TGCGCCAGCAGCTCACTTACAGGGGGCGGGACTGAAGCTTTCTTT. Translation: CASSSLTGGGTEAFF.

The V gene is TRBV5-1, the J gene TRBJ1-4; D unresolved. The CDR3 extends over 14 amino acids. Germline CDR1 and CDR2: SGHRS and YFSETQ. Trimming took 0 bases from V and 2 from J, leaving 5 bases between them. CDR3 nucleotides: TGCGCCAGCAGCTTGGGGCCGACTAATGAAAAACTGTTTTTT. Its protein is CASSLGPTNEKLFF.

The chain links TRBV11-1 to TRBJ2-1, with TRBD1 matching 8 bases. V lost 3 bases, J lost 0 bases, and 7 bases stayed unmatched. The CDR3 length is 17 residues. Germline lookup yields CDR1 SGHAT and CDR2 FQDESV (reference sequence). The CDR3 DNA reads TGTGCCAGCAGCTTTGAGACAGGGGCTAGCTCCTACAATGAGCAGTTCTTC. It codes for CASSFETGASSYNEQFF.

This chain links TRBV19 with TRBJ1-1; a weak D match, TRBD1 (6 bases). Germline CDR1 is LNHDA and CDR2 is SQIVND (reference sequence). Trimming removed 10 bases at V and 4 bases at J, with 19 bases between. This CDR3 spans 14 amino acids. The CDR3 sequence is CATLDGGVSTEAFF. In DNA form, the CDR3 reads TGTGCCACCCTAGATGGGGGCGTTAGCACTGAAGCTTTCTTT.

The V gene is TRBV2, the J gene TRBJ1-2; D is possibly TRBD1 (6 bases). V shed 7 bases and J shed 7 bases, with 16 bases lying between them. Germline V CDR1 and CDR2: SNHLY, FYNNEI. The CDR3 spans 13 residues. The CDR3 bases are TGTGCCAGCAAGATGGACCAGGGGCCTGGCTACACCTTC. Encoded protein: CASKMDQGPGYTF.

This rearrangement joins TRBV13 to TRBJ2-2; 8 positions agree with TRBD2. The ends lost 5 bases at V and 8 bases at J; junction bases unmatched: 7. Germline CDR1 is PRHDT and CDR2 is FYEKMQ (reference sequence). This CDR3 is built from 14 residues. The CDR3 protein is CASSLSGGRGELFF. CDR3 nucleotide sequence: TGTGCCAGCAGCCTCAGCGGGGGCAGGGGGGAGCTGTTTTTT.

Comments on this clone: The same CDR3 also results from other DNA sequences found in this sample. The V gene is TRBV5-1, the J gene TRBJ2-5; D ambiguous. The CDR3 runs to 14 residues. CDR1 and CDR2 (germline): SGHRS, YFSETQ. Trimming took 0 bases from V and 2 from J, leaving 8 bases between them. The CDR3 coding sequence is TGCGCCAGCAGCTTGGGGCCGACTCAAGAGACCCAGTACTTC. Its protein is CASSLGPTQETQYF.

The sample holds one count of this clone. J is TRBJ1-2 and V is TRBV6-6; D ambiguous. Trimming took 7 bases from V and 4 from J, leaving 16 bases between them. Per the germline V gene, CDR1 is MNHNY and CDR2 is SVGAGI (reference sequence). CDR3 length: 14 residues. The CDR3: CASNQAAGVYGYTF. The DNA for the CDR3 is TGTGCCAGCAATCAAGCGGCTGGGGTCTATGGCTACACCTTC.

The chain carries TRBV21-1 and TRBJ2-7; TRBD1 is taken as the D call from the table, unchecked against the DNA. TRBV21-1 is flagged as a pseudogene. The CDR3 is 15 amino acids. Here the CDR3 DNA reads TGTGCCAGCAGCAGGGGGGGACAGGGGTTCTACGAGCAGTACTTC. Translating it yields CASSRGGQGFYEQYF.

The chain employs TRBV28 and TRBJ2-1, with TRBD1 matching over 9 bases. J lost 0 bases, V lost 7 bases, and 7 bases had no gene match. The germline V gene encodes CDR1 MDHEN and CDR2 SYDVKM. The CDR3 has 16 residues. The CDR3 sequence: CASNPPGQGSYNEQFF. The CDR3 DNA reads as TGTGCCAGCAACCCTCCGGGACAGGGCTCCTACAATGAGCAGTTCTTC. Combining the CDR3 with reference TRBV28 and TRBJ2-1 gives the whole variable domain DVKVTQSSRYLVKRTGEKVFLECVQDMDHENMFWYRQDPGLGLRLIYFSYDVKMKEKGDIPEGYSVSREKKERFSLILESASTNQTSMYLCASNPPGQGSYNEQFFGPGTRLTVL.

CDR3 region: CASSPKGGEQYF. The CDR3 region has the DNA TGTGCCAGCTCACCCAAAGGGGGCGAGCAGTACTTC. The gene calls are TRBV18 and TRBJ2-7; D perhaps matches TRBD1 (6 bases). The CDR3 consists of 12 residues. Germline lookup yields CDR1 KGHSH and CDR2 LQKENI. The V end lost 3 bases, the J end lost 6 bases, and 9 bases lay between the germline ends.

The chain combines TRBV9 with TRBJ2-3; 9 positions match TRBD1. V shed 0 bases, J shed 5 bases, and the junction held 7 bases outside the gene matches. This CDR3 region has 16 residues. Germline values: CDR1 SGDLS, CDR2 YYNGEE. CDR3 residues: CASSVGTGGWGDTQYF. The CDR3 DNA is TGTGCCAGCAGCGTAGGAACAGGGGGCTGGGGAGATACGCAGTATTTT.

This clone was seen just once. The chain couples TRBV2 to TRBJ1-6; 7 bases fit TRBD1. CDR1 and CDR2 (germline): SNHLY, FYNNEI. The CDR3 is 14 amino acids. The ends lost 9 bases at V and 10 bases at J; junction bases unmatched: 12. The CDR3 reads CARRQGELGSPLHF. The CDR3 DNA follows: TGTGCCAGAAGACAGGGAGAGCTTGGGTCACCCCTCCACTTT.

The chain combines TRBV12-2 with TRBJ1-2; TRBD1, the table's D call, was not compared with the DNA. TRBV12-2 is a pseudogene locus. This CDR3 region has 14 residues. CDR3 residues: CASRSLDSNYGYTF. DNA for the CDR3: TGTGCAAGTCGCTCATTGGACAGTAACTATGGCTACACCTTC.